This T cell receptor (beta chain) appears in the sequencing data of a study of cytomegalovirus exposure and HLA in healthy donors. Study-level points and caveats: Presence/absence comparisons presumed near-even sequencing depth among donors. Later work found that TCR association rates differed between HLA loci; DRB1 had the most and HLA-C the fewest. Fewer than 20,000 TCR beta sequences were associated with HLA alleles at 0.05 false discovery rate in a later analysis.

Remarks on this clone: Its antigen remains unknown.

60 Vbeta and 13 Jbeta primers were used in PCR. Original methodology: It was a later analysis that counted roughly 80 million unique TCR beta chains, of which roughly 11 million were shared. Assay used: immunoSEQ multiplex PCR; TCRdb lists only in-frame clones, some missing. V, J and clone size are those of that table, while D and trimming were read from the DNA. The sample carries some 160,000 clones, about two thirds recorded once. J was trimmed by 9 bases and V by 3 bases; bases with no gene match: 7. CDR1 and CDR2 from the germline V gene are SGHTA and FQGTGA. The CDR3 runs to 13 residues. The sequence was collected from a man in his fifties or sixties in good health and CMV-seronegative. Sample: PBMCs. The gene calls are TRBV7-3 and TRBJ2-5; 7 positions agree with TRBD2. CDR3 nucleotides: TGTGCCAGCAGCTTCCACGGACTAGGTCCCCAGTACTTC. This sequence encodes CASSFHGLGPQYF.